This T cell receptor (beta chain) was found in a study of CD8+ T cells in alopecia areata. The wider study: Tofacitinib ran for 6 to 18 months before 6 months off drug. Overall study findings and caveats: Lesional scalp, notably in alopecia totalis/universalis, had clonality above that of normal scalp.

The CDR3 length is 16 residues. Trimming removed 4 bases from V and 0 bases from J, with 15 bases in between. Germline V gene lookup returns CDR1 SEHNR and CDR2 FQNEAQ (reference sequence). On this clone: Its antigen is as yet unknown.

Extraction of RNA preceded its reverse transcription into cDNA, which served as the sequencing template. The repertoire was sequenced with immunoSEQ multiplex PCR; TCRdb's copy has only in-frame clones and lacks some. This repertoire shows 130,000 or so clones, around 83% found once; its top ten account for about 13%. Specified treatment: oral pan-JAK inhibitor, 5-10 mg twice daily. This material consisted of CD8+ T cells sorted from blood, taken at week 4, from a patient treated with tofacitinib. The origin of this receptor is a human donor with alopecia areata. The chain couples TRBV7-9 to TRBJ2-5; D is possibly TRBD1 (6 bases). The CDR3 bases are TGTGCCAGCAGCTCCCCCTCGGGACACCACCAAGAGACCCAGTACTTC. This gives the protein CASSSPSGHHQETQYF.